This T cell receptor (beta chain) was identified during a study of T cell repertoires in cytomegalovirus infection (dated by TCRdb to the late 2010s). Notes on the research overall: Donor HLA type was relevant to the analysis, as public TCR beta signatures indicated carriage of CMV infection together with the matching HLA type. General findings and caveats noted by the study authors: The ex vivo response was dominated by HLA-C-restricted CMV-specific TCR beta clonotypes, and the single most frequent clonotype in two of eight donors was supplied by these HLA-C-restricted clonotypes. Cumulative frequency of public TCR beta family members discriminated carriers of CMV infection plus the relevant HLA type in this cohort and an independent approximately 350-donor cohort.

Trimming removed 6 bases from V and 3 bases from J, leaving 8 bases between the germline ends. The CDR3, cysteine through phenylalanine, is 12 amino acids long. Of all the DNA, just the CDR3 is kept, 36 bases in frame from base 1. CDR1 is given as SGHTA and CDR2 as FQGNSA, both from the germline V gene. Ten or more counts support this clonotype. Its binding antigen is unknown. No base quality information exists; no much larger clone differs at one position. TCRdb names Illumina HiSeq 1500 as the instrument used. Using fastp trimming at Q25 and MiXCR clonotype assembly, TCRdb reanalyzed the public sequencing data and kept in-frame beta chains. A single entry per CDR3 protein holds the most common genes and DNA from its merged rows. The table for this sample lists over 150,000 distinct CDR3 sequences; roughly a fifth of them were counted only once. The top ten hold 2.5% to 3% of the sample.

Sequenced material: PBMCs. The receptor's source is a human donor in good health (CMV status not recorded). Some clones in this sample may be carry-over from other donors' samples. The sequence links TRBV7-2 to TRBJ2-5, with no D gene named confidently. At the DNA level, the sequence is TGTGCCAGCAGTAGGTTCGAAGAGACCCAGTACTTC. This gives the protein CASSRFEETQYF. The reference TRBV7-2 and TRBJ2-5 proteins fill in what lies around the CDR3, so the full variable domain reads GAGVSQSPSNKVTEKGKDVELRCDPISGHTALYWYRQSLGQGLEFLIYFQGNSAPDKSGLPSDRFSAERTGGSVSTLTIQRTQQEDSAVYLCASSRFEETQYFGPGTRLLVL.